Listed below are T cell receptor beta chains from one sample, sequenced in a study of T cell repertoires in cytomegalovirus infection. In TCRdb, the reads were re-called with MiXCR into one record per CDR3 protein. The sample lists 400,000 or so distinct CDR3 sequences, around 32% occurring once. Sequenced material: PBMCs. The receptors stem from a human donor in good health (CMV status not recorded). Some clones in this sample may be carry-over from other donors' samples. Both conserved end residues are part of each CDR3. The order of the fields is clone size, V gene, CDR3 length, J gene, D gene, CDR3 protein, CDR3 DNA. The D gene is left open where the match is weak. Expanded clones are given a class, and other clones once, few, many or no size at all.

>.|TRBV7-9|17|TRBJ2-1|TRBD2
CASSSTSGGAGANEQFF
TGTGCCAGCAGCTCGACTAGCGGGGGGGCCGGTGCCAATGAGCAGTTCTTC
>few|TRBV2|12|TRBJ2-2|.
CASRPDGGELFF
TGTGCCAGCAGACCGGACGGCGGGGAGCTGTTTTTT
>few|TRBV6-1|15|TRBJ2-3|.
CASSDTGRGTDTQYF
TGTGCCAGCAGTGACACGGGACGCGGCACAGATACGCAGTATTTT
>many|TRBV7-2|16|TRBJ1-6|TRBD1
CASSRRQGAINSPLHF
TGTGCCAGCAGCCGGCGACAGGGGGCGATTAATTCACCCCTCCACTTT
>.|TRBV4-1|16|TRBJ2-3|.
CASSQDSRAGTDTQYF
TGCGCCAGCAGCCAAGATTCCCGGGCTGGCACAGATACGCAGTATTTT
>.|TRBV11-2|15|TRBJ1-5|.
CASSLEGDSNQPQHF
TGTGCCAGCAGCTTAGAGGGAGATAGCAATCAGCCCCAGCATTTT
>.|TRBV3-1|12|TRBJ2-5|.
CASSQVVETQYF
TGTGCCAGCAGCCAAGTAGTAGAGACCCAGTACTTC
>.|TRBV20-1|13|TRBJ1-5|.
CSASAVSNQPQHF
TGCAGTGCTTCGGCTGTTAGCAATCAGCCCCAGCATTTT
>.|TRBV20-1|13|TRBJ1-5|.
CSAPKGDNQPQHF
TGCAGTGCTCCTAAGGGGGACAATCAGCCCCAGCATTTT
>.|TRBV7-8|16|TRBJ2-4|.
CASSLRAKLAKNIQYF
TGTGCCAGCAGCTTACGGGCGAAGTTAGCCAAAAACATTCAGTACTTC
>.|TRBV24-1|15|TRBJ1-6|TRBD1
CATSFGDRDNSPLHF
TGTGCCACCAGTTTCGGTGACAGGGATAATTCACCCCTCCACTTT
>many|TRBV7-3|15|TRBJ2-5|TRBD1
CASSSQGASQETQYF
TGTGCCAGCAGCTCACAGGGGGCGAGTCAAGAGACCCAGTACTTC
>.|TRBV19|12|TRBJ2-1|.
CASTQGRGGQFF
TGTGCCAGTACCCAGGGACGTGGCGGGCAGTTCTTC
>many|TRBV7-6|16|TRBJ1-2|TRBD1
CASSWIQGDLNYGYTF
TGTGCCAGCAGCTGGATACAGGGGGACCTTAACTATGGCTACACCTTC
>.|TRBV5-1|16|TRBJ2-3|.
CASSLDAAGSTDTQYF
TGCGCCAGCAGCTTGGACGCGGCGGGAAGCACAGATACGCAGTATTTT
>.|TRBV14|18|TRBJ2-5|TRBD1
CASSGQGPSAQKGETQYF
TGTGCCAGCAGCGGACAGGGGCCCTCTGCCCAGAAAGGGGAGACCCAGTACTTC
>.|TRBV19|17|TRBJ2-1|TRBD2
CASRMSTSGRSYNATFF
TGTGCCAGTAGGATGTCTACTAGCGGGCGCTCCTACAATGCTACGTTCTTC
>once|TRBV7-2|11|TRBJ1-4|.
CASSLSGKLFF
TGTGCCAGCAGCCTGAGCGGGAAACTGTTTTTT
>many|TRBV7-8|11|TRBJ2-3|.
CATGSTDTQYF
TGTGCCACCGGAAGCACAGATACGCAGTATTTT
>.|TRBV20-1|15|TRBJ1-1|.
CSARDQGRVNTEAFF
TGCAGTGCTAGAGATCAGGGCAGGGTGAACACTGAAGCTTTCTTT
>.|TRBV6-5|13|TRBJ2-1|TRBD1
CASGRQGGNEQFF
TGTGCCTCCGGCCGACAGGGGGGCAATGAGCAGTTCTTC
>.|TRBV6-2/TRBV6-3|15|TRBJ2-7|.
CASSPRGRGNDEQYF
TGTGCCAGCAGCCCACGCGGCAGGGGTAATGACGAGCAGTACTTC
>.|TRBV7-6|16|TRBJ2-5|TRBD2
CASAWGGGTPQETQYF
TGTGCCAGCGCCTGGGGCGGGGGGACTCCCCAAGAGACCCAGTACTTC
>few|TRBV6-1|12|TRBJ2-7|.
CAISTPTREQYF
TGTGCCATTTCGACACCTACGCGAGAGCAGTACTTC
>many|TRBV11-2|14|TRBJ1-5|.
CASSVQGSNQPQHF
TGTGCCAGCAGCGTACAGGGTAGCAATCAGCCCCAGCATTTT
>.|TRBV2|18|TRBJ2-1|TRBD2
CASSAREGLAGRGDEQFF
TGTGCCAGCAGTGCCCGGGAGGGACTAGCGGGGAGGGGCGATGAGCAGTTCTTC
>.|TRBV12-3/TRBV12-4|13|TRBJ1-2|TRBD1
CASSFTGAGGYTF
TGTGCCAGCAGTTTTACAGGGGCTGGCGGCTACACCTTC
>once|TRBV7-4|15|TRBJ1-2|.
CASSLEAFTFYGYTF
TGTGCCAGCAGCTTAGAAGCCTTTACGTTCTATGGCTACACCTTC
>few|TRBV6-1|10|TRBJ2-3|.
CASRQDTQYF
TGTGCCAGTAGACAGGATACGCAGTATTTT
>.|TRBV4-1|13|TRBJ1-4|.
CARSQPRDEKLFF
TGCGCCAGAAGCCAGCCCCGGGATGAAAAACTGTTTTTT
>.|TRBV7-2|12|TRBJ1-3|TRBD1
CASSPWTGSPSF
TGTGCCAGCAGCCCCTGGACAGGGAGCCCTTCTTTT
>few|TRBV7-9|16|TRBJ2-5|TRBD1
CASSLGDRGRIETQYF
TGTGCCAGCAGCTTAGGGGACAGGGGGAGGATCGAGACCCAGTACTTC